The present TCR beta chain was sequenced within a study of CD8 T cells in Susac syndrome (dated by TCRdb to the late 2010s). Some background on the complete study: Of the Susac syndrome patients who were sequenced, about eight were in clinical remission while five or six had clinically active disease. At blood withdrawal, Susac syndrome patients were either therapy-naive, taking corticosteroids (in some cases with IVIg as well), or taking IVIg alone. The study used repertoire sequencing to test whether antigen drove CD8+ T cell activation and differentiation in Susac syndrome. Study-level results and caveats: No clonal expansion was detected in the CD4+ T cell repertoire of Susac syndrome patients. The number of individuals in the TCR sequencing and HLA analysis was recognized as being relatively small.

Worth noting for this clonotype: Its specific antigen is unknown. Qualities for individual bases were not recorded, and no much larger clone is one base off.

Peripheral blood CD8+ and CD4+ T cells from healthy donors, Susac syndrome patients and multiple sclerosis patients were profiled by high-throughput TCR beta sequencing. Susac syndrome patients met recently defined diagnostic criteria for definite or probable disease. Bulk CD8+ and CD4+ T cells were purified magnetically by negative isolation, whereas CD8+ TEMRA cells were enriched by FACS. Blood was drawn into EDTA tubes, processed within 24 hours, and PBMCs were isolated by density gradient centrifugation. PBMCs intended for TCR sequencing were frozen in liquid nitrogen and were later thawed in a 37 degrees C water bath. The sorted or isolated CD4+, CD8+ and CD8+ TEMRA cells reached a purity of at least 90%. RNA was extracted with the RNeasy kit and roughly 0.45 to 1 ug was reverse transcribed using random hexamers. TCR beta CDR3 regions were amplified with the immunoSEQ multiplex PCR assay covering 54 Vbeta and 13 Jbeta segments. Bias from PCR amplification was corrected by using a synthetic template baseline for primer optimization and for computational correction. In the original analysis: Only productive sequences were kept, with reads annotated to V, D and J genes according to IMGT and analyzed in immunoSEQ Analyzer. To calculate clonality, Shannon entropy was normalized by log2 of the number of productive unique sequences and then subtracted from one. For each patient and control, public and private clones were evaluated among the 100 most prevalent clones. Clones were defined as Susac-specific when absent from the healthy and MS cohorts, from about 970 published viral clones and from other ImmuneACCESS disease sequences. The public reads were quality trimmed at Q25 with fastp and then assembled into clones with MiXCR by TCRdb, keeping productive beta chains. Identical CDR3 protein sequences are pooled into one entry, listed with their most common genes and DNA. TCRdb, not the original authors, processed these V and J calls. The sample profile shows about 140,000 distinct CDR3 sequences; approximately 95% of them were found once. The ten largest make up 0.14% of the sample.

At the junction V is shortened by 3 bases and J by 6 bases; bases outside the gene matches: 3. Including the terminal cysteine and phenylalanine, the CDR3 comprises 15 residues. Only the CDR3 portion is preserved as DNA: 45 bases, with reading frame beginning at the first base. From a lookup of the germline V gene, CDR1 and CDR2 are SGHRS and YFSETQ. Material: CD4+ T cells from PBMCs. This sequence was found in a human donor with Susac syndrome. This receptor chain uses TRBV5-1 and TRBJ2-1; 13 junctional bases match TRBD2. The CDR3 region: CASSSRTSGSNEQFF. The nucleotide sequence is TGCGCCAGCAGCTCTCGGACTAGCGGGAGCAATGAGCAGTTCTTC.